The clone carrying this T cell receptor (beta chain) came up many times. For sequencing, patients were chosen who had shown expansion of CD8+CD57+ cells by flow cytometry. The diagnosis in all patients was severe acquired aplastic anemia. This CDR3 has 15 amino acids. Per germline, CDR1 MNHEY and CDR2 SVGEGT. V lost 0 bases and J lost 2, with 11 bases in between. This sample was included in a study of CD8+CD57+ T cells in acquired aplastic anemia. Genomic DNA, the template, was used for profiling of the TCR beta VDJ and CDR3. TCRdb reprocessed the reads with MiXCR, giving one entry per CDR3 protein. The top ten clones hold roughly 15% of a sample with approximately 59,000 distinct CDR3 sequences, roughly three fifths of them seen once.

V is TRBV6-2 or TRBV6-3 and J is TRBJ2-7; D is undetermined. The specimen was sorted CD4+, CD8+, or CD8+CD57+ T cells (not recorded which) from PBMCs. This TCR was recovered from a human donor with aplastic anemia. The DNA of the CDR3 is TGTGCCAGCAGTTACTCATTGTATCAGACCTACGAGCAGTACTTC. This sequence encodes CASSYSLYQTYEQYF.